These T cell receptor beta chains were read from a single sample in a study of shared clonotypes between healthy human individuals. TCRdb's table, derived via immunoSEQ multiplex PCR, lists solely in-frame clones and lacks some. This repertoire shows approximately 2,000,000 clones, around 93% found once; its top ten account for around 0.38%. Sequencing was performed on naive CD4+ T cells from PBMCs. These receptors all stem from a man between 18 and 35 years old in good health. Some clones in this sample may be carry-over from other donors' samples. CDR3s include the opening cysteine and the closing phenylalanine or tryptophan. A D gene is named only where the DNA matches it firmly. Part of the rows lack a size; the others show once, few, many or a class for expanded clones.

.	TRBV19	TRBJ2-3	TRBD2	TGTGCCAGTAGTATCCTGGGACTAGCTGAGAGCACAGATACGCAGTATTTT	CASSILGLAESTDTQYF
.	TRBV28	TRBJ2-7	TRBD2	TGTGCCAGCAGTTTACGGACTAGTCGGCTCTACGAGCAGTACTTC	CASSLRTSRLYEQYF
.	TRBV4-1	TRBJ2-5	TRBD2	TGCGCCAGCAGCCTGCAGCGGGATGAGGAGACCCAGTACTTC	CASSLQRDEETQYF
.	TRBV15	TRBJ2-5	TRBD2	TGTGCCACCAGCGCGTCTAGCGGGAGGGGGCAAGAGACCCAGTACTTC	CATSASSGRGQETQYF
.	TRBV6-1	TRBJ1-5	.	TGTGCCAGCAGTGAAGCGCCGGGCAGGGAAGTTCCCCAGCATTTT	CASSEAPGREVPQHF
once	TRBV19	TRBJ1-3	.	TGTGCCAGTAGTATCCGAGGGACTGGAGGAAACACCATATATTTT	CASSIRGTGGNTIYF
.	TRBV11-1	TRBJ1-2	TRBD1	TGTGCCAGCAGCTTATCAGGGGGCGCCTTTAACTATGGCTACACCTTC	CASSLSGGAFNYGYTF
.	TRBV5-1	TRBJ1-1	.	TGCGCCAGCAGCTTGGCCTTGGGCGGCGGTATTGAAGCTTTCTTT	CASSLALGGGIEAFF
.	TRBV6-5	TRBJ1-1	.	TGTGCCAGCTCTCAGCGGCCGAACACTGAAGCTTTCTTT	CASSQRPNTEAFF
.	TRBV7-9	TRBJ2-3	.	TGTGCCAGCCTACTCGGCACAGATACGCAGTATTTT	CASLLGTDTQYF
.	TRBV27	TRBJ1-5	TRBD1	TGTGCCAGCAGAGGGACAGGGAAAAATCAGCCCCAGCATTTT	CASRGTGKNQPQHF
.	TRBV23-1	TRBJ2-5	TRBD1	TGCGCCAGCAGTCCTGGGACAGGGGGACAAGAGACCCAGTACTTC	CASSPGTGGQETQYF
.	TRBV2	TRBJ2-1	.	TGTGCCAGCAAGTTCCCAGCGGTGAGGGTTGGGGCGGTCTATGAGCAGTTCTTC	CASKFPAVRVGAVYEQFF
.	TRBV7-2	TRBJ1-1	.	TGTGCCAGCAGCCTGAGGGGTACGAACACTGAAGCTTTCTTT	CASSLRGTNTEAFF
few	TRBV20-1	TRBJ1-2	.	TGCAGTGCCGGTCGGGATGGCTACACCTTC	CSAGRDGYTF
once	TRBV6-5	TRBJ2-2	.	TGTGCCAGCAGTCCCCCACTCAACACCGGGGAGCTGTTTTTT	CASSPPLNTGELFF
.	TRBV28	TRBJ2-1	TRBD1	TGTGCCGGAAACAGGGGTGGCTTGATCAATGAGCAGTTCTTC	CAGNRGGLINEQFF
.	TRBV7-9	TRBJ2-2	TRBD1	TGTGCCAGCCCCGGGGGACCCGGGACAGGGATCACCGGGGAGCTGTTTTTT	CASPGGPGTGITGELFF
.	TRBV28	TRBJ1-3	.	TGTGCCACCCTAGGCCGAGGGGAAAGTAGAAACACCATATATTTT	CATLGRGESRNTIYF
.	TRBV7-9	TRBJ1-6	.	TGTGCCAGCAGCTTTACAGGTGCCGGGTCACCCCTCCACTTT	CASSFTGAGSPLHF
once	TRBV15	TRBJ2-6	.	TGTGCCACCAGCAGAGATTACAGCTCTGGGGCCAACGTCCTGACTTTC	CATSRDYSSGANVLTF
.	TRBV28	TRBJ2-7	TRBD2	TGTGCCAGCAGTCAGGGAGGGTCTGACTACGAGCAGTACTTC	CASSQGGSDYEQYF
.	TRBV11-2	TRBJ2-5	.	TGTGCCAGCACCCTAATTGGAGCGTACCAAGAGACCCAGTACTTC	CASTLIGAYQETQYF
.	TRBV29-1	TRBJ2-1	TRBD2	TGCAGCGTTGTCTTGGCGGGAGCTTTTTACAATGAGCAGTTCTTC	CSVVLAGAFYNEQFF
.	TRBV5-5	TRBJ2-3	.	TGTGCCAGCAGCTTCGGATCCACGGATACGCAGTATTTT	CASSFGSTDTQYF
.	TRBV28	TRBJ1-5	TRBD1	TGTGCCAGCAGCCGTTACCCGGGACAGGGGGCCGGTCAGCCCCAGCATTTT	CASSRYPGQGAGQPQHF
.	TRBV27	TRBJ1-4	.	TGTGCCAGCAGTTCGACCCTTGGAACAACTAATGAAAAACTGTTTTTT	CASSSTLGTTNEKLFF
.	TRBV5-1	TRBJ2-1	TRBD2	TGCGCCAGCAGCCTACTGGGACTAGCGGGGTCCGGTGAGCAGTTCTTC	CASSLLGLAGSGEQFF
once	TRBV18	TRBJ1-4	TRBD1	TGTGCCAGCTCACCGACTTTCATGCAGGGGGGTGAAAAACTGTTTTTT	CASSPTFMQGGEKLFF
few	TRBV6-6	TRBJ2-7	.	TGTGCCAGCAGTTACCACAGCGGACCCTCCTACGAGCAGTACTTC	CASSYHSGPSYEQYF
.	TRBV6-6	TRBJ2-5	.	TGTGCCAGCAGTTACTGGAGGGAAGAGACCCAGTACTTC	CASSYWREETQYF
.	TRBV5-1	TRBJ1-2	.	TGCGCCAGCAGCTTGGCGGGTGGGGACTATGGCTACACCTTC	CASSLAGGDYGYTF
few	TRBV5-5	TRBJ1-2	TRBD1	TGTGCCAGCAGCCCAATCACAGGGGGGGACGGCTACACCTTC	CASSPITGGDGYTF
.	TRBV6-1	TRBJ1-1	.	TGTGCCAGCAGTGCGTCCAGGGACACTGAAGCTTTCTTT	CASSASRDTEAFF
.	TRBV5-1	TRBJ1-1	TRBD1	TGCGCCAGCAGCCCGGACAGGGGGAGCTTTGGGACAACTGAAGCTTTCTTT	CASSPDRGSFGTTEAFF
.	TRBV2	TRBJ2-1	TRBD1	TGTGCCAGCAGTCCGAGACAGGGGCTGGGGGGTGAGCAGTTCTTC	CASSPRQGLGGEQFF
.	TRBV2	TRBJ2-7	.	TGTGCCAGCAGGGGCAGTGGGTTAGTTCTGTACTTC	CASRGSGLVLYF
.	TRBV5-1	TRBJ1-1	.	TGCGCCAGCAGCTTGGTAACAGGGACGATGAACACTGAAGCTTTCTTT	CASSLVTGTMNTEAFF
.	TRBV5-1	TRBJ2-3	.	TGCGCCAGCAGCTCGGTTGGGGGGCTCTCTAGCACAGATACGCAGTATTTT	CASSSVGGLSSTDTQYF
few	TRBV5-1	TRBJ1-1	.	TGCGCCAGCAGCTTTGGGGCAGAGGGGGGATACGCTTTCTTT	CASSFGAEGGYAFF
.	TRBV19	TRBJ1-2	.	TGTGCCAGTACCCCTGGACACGCCGGGGTGGAAGGCTACACCTTC	CASTPGHAGVEGYTF
.	TRBV19	TRBJ2-1	TRBD2	TGTGCCAGTAGACTAGCGGGGAGCAATGAGCAGTTCTTC	CASRLAGSNEQFF
.	TRBV28	TRBJ2-5	TRBD1	TGTGCCAGCAGTGCAGGGGGCCTCACCCAAGAGACCCAGTACTTC	CASSAGGLTQETQYF
.	TRBV5-1	TRBJ2-1	TRBD2	TGCGCCAGCAGCTTGGGTATTTGGGGGAGGGCCAGCTATGAGCAGTTCTTC	CASSLGIWGRASYEQFF
.	TRBV5-1	TRBJ1-3	.	TGCGCCAGCAGCTTGGCCTCCGGGACTGGAAACACCATATATTTT	CASSLASGTGNTIYF
.	TRBV11-2	TRBJ2-7	.	TGTGCCAGCACCCACGGCGTCGTGCGCCTAGGCCCCTACGAGCAGTACTTC	CASTHGVVRLGPYEQYF
.	TRBV7-8	TRBJ1-6	.	TGTGCCAGCAGCTTAGCGCACCATTCACCCCTCCACTTT	CASSLAHHSPLHF
.	TRBV25-1	TRBJ2-6	.	TGTGCCAGCAGTGCCTATTCAGGAACTGGGGCCAACGTCCTGACTTTC	CASSAYSGTGANVLTF
.	TRBV10-3	TRBJ2-3	.	TGTGCCATCAGTCCGGGGGCAAGCACAGATACGCAGTATTTT	CAISPGASTDTQYF
.	TRBV5-6	TRBJ2-1	TRBD2	TGTGCCAGCAGCCGAATGATGGGGGCGGGAGGAAACTACAATGAGCAGTTCTTC	CASSRMMGAGGNYNEQFF
.	TRBV29-1	TRBJ2-7	TRBD1	TGCAGCGTTGTGCAGACAGGGTTGTACGAGCAGTACTTC	CSVVQTGLYEQYF
.	TRBV7-9	TRBJ2-7	.	TGTGCCAGCAGCTTTAACAGGGCCAACGAGCAGTACTTC	CASSFNRANEQYF